This T cell receptor (beta chain) was retrieved from a study of beta chain features in type 1 diabetes. Study-level findings and limits: There was a moderate but significant shortening of TCRB CDR3s in all four CD4+ subsets of Type 1 diabetes patients.

Expressed TCRB transcripts were sequenced, since all the RNA that had been isolated was reverse transcribed. Profiled with immunoSEQ multiplex PCR; TCRdb holds only in-frame clones, not every one. The data show 300,000 to 400,000 clones, around 8% seen once. The V gene lost 6 bases and the J gene lost 5 bases, with 10 bases spanning the gap. Germline V gene data show CDR1 as ENHRY and CDR2 as SYGVKD. The CDR3 is 13 residues long. Once sorted, every population was more than 98% pure. This clone was seen a handful of times. Its antigen is still unknown. Sequences were obtained from central memory CD4+ T cells from blood. This sequence originates from a woman aged 18-29 years in good health. The chain couples TRBV10-3 to TRBJ2-2; D uncertain. CDR3 sequence (DNA): TGTGCCATCAGGGGTTGGGAAACCGGGGAGCTGTTTTTT. This codes for CAIRGWETGELFF.